The clone carrying this TCR beta chain was observed a handful of times. The antigen is unknown. These data originate in a study of blood T cells in healthy people across ages. Study details: Researchers report that template switching captured about one barcoded beta molecule per two T cells.

The authors ran a second PCR of about 7 to 12 cycles using a sample-barcoded 5' primer and a J-beta primer mix. TCRdb fed the 5' RACE reads into MiXCR, producing one record per CDR3 protein. The sample yields 1.5 million to 2 million distinct CDR3 sequences, roughly 52% seen once. Total RNA was extracted at no less than 5 micrograms per sample. Germline V CDR1 and CDR2: SGHRS, YFSETQ. The CDR3 extends over 15 amino acids. V gave up 0 bases and J gave up 5 bases; unmatched junction bases: 6. General study results and limits: Long-lived and aged donors differed, with more naive CD4+ cells and higher diversity in the long-lived. Diversity was estimated from one million T cells, and these estimates were considered underestimates.

V is TRBV5-1 and J is TRBJ2-3, with 7 bases identical to TRBD2. The sequencing input was blood. This receptor was taken from a woman aged 40 to 50 in good health. CDR3 residues: CASSLVGGGIDTQYF. In DNA form, the CDR3 reads TGCGCCAGCAGCTTGGTTGGCGGGGGTATAGATACGCAGTATTTT.